One and the same sample provided the 30 T cell receptor beta chains below, sequenced in a study of tumor and adjacent non-tumor tissue in lung cancer. Three rounds of nested PCR, following a modified ARM-PCR protocol, produced the TCRbeta library. TCRdb processed the multiplex PCR reads anew with MiXCR; each CDR3 protein has one entry. The table includes about 76,000 distinct CDR3 sequences, about two thirds detected once. RNA was extracted from bulk tissue without any cell sorting. Sequencing input: lung tumor tissue. The receptors come from a woman aged 70-85 years with non-small cell lung cancer.

This clonotype came up many times. This chain joins TRBV12-3 or TRBV12-4 and TRBJ2-3, with D hard to call. The V and J ends lost 6 bases and 4 bases respectively, with 8 bases between them. The CDR3 is made up of 12 amino acids. The DNA of the CDR3 is TGTGCCAGCAGGATTTGGGCAGATACGCAGTATTTT. Amino acids: CASRIWADTQYF.

To note about this clonotype: An end of the junction differs from the germline gene, which may be a read error. CDR3 nucleotide sequence: TGCAGCGTTGTATCAGCTAGCAGGTACCAAGAGACCCTGTACTTC. Its translation is CSVVSASRYQETLYF. This chain joins TRBV29-1 and TRBJ2-5, with D perhaps matching TRBD2 (5 bases). The CDR3 covers 15 residues. Germline V gene lookup returns CDR1 SQVTM and CDR2 ANQGSEA.

Many counts were recorded for this clonotype. This chain uses TRBV4-1 with TRBJ1-2, with D possibly TRBD1 on 6 matching bases. The CDR3 length is 15 residues. Trimming stripped 1 base from V and 13 bases from J, with 22 bases between. Germline V gene sequence: CDR1 MGHRA, CDR2 YSYEKL. The CDR3 DNA reads TGCGCCAGCAGCCAAGTGGAGGGGGGGGCCAATGGTTGCACCTTC. It translates to CASSQVEGGANGCTF.

For this clonotype: The junction differs from germline at one of its ends, possibly a read error. The V and J genes are TRBV29-1 and TRBJ2-1, with 11 positions matching TRBD2. Germline lookup yields CDR1 SQVTM and CDR2 ANQGSEA. The length of the CDR3 is 15 residues. The DNA for the CDR3 is TGCAGCGTTGTAACACTAGCGGGAGTGCACAATGAGCTGTTCTTC. Amino acids: CSVVTLAGVHNELFF.

In the case of this clonotype: The junction and the germline gene differ at one end; a read error may be behind it. The chain couples TRBV12-3 or TRBV12-4 to TRBJ1-1, with 8 bases matching TRBD1. The CDR3 contains 15 residues. Here the CDR3 reads CASSPPNRGNTETFF. The CDR3 DNA is TGTGCCAGCAGTCCACCCAACAGGGGGAACACTGAAACTTTCTTC.

This clonotype came up many times. The chain is built from TRBV2 and TRBJ1-2; D may be TRBD1 (5 bases). The V end was cut by 3 bases, the J end by 1 base, with 21 bases between. The CDR3 is 18 amino acids. Germline V gene lookup returns CDR1 SNHLY and CDR2 FYNNEI. CDR3 sequence: CASSDGGVGSGINYGYTF. The DNA of the CDR3 is TGTGCCAGCAGTGATGGTGGAGTGGGCTCAGGGATTAACTATGGCTACACCTTC.

This clonotype was picked up a small number of times. The conserved phenylalanine or tryptophan normally closing the CDR3 is absent here, so this likely arose from a read error. The chain uses TRBV6-5 and TRBJ2-7; 11 bases map to TRBD1. Germline-derived CDR1 and CDR2 are MNHEY and SVGAGI. This CDR3 comprises 15 residues. The CDR3 loop is CTSSYSGQGARGQYL. The CDR3 DNA sequence: TGTACCAGCAGTTACTCAGGACAGGGGGCGCGTGGGCAGTACCTC.

The rearrangement joins TRBV20-1 to TRBJ2-3; TRBD2 matches 12 bases. The CDR3 totals 15 residues. CDR1 is DFQATT, CDR2 SNEGSKA, per germline (reference sequence). Trimming cost V 5 bases and J 3 bases; bases outside gene matches: 6. This CDR3 reads CSASPTSGSTDTQYF. Here the CDR3 DNA reads TGCAGTGCTTCCCCGACTAGCGGGAGTACAGATACGCAGTATTTT.

This clonotype was counted a few times. Compared with germline, one end of the junction differs, possibly owing to a read error. This CDR3 is CDSRSGTGGADTQYF. In nucleotides, the CDR3 is TGTGACAGCAGATCTGGGACAGGGGGTGCAGATACGCAGTATTTT. The J gene is TRBJ2-3, the V gene TRBV13; the match to TRBD1 covers 11 bases. This CDR3 region has 15 residues. Germline V lookup: CDR1 PRHDT, CDR2 FYEKMQ (reference sequence).

The rearrangement links TRBV29-1 to TRBJ2-7; the D gene is possibly TRBD2 (6 bases). CDR3 length: 16 amino acids. The V and J ends lost 3 bases and 0 bases respectively, with 18 bases between them. CDR1 and CDR2 (germline): SQVTM, ANQGSEA. In nucleotides, the CDR3 is TGCAGCGTTGATCTCTCCGGGACTGTGTGCTCCTACGAGCAGTACTTC. Translating gives CSVDLSGTVCSYEQYF.

Many counts were recorded for this clonotype. V usage is TRBV28 and J usage is TRBJ2-5; D is perhaps TRBD2 (6 bases). The germline V gene has CDR1 MDHEN and CDR2 SYDVKM. V lost 3 bases and J 3 bases, leaving 11 bases between the germline ends. The CDR3 length is 14 residues. CDR3 region: CASSFGSGKETQYF. The CDR3 bases are TGTGCCAGCAGTTTTGGTAGCGGTAAAGAGACCCAGTACTTC.

The rearrangement links TRBV11-2 to TRBJ2-7, with D perhaps TRBD1 (6 bases). Germline CDR1 and CDR2: SGHAT and FQNNGV. Trimming pared 7 bases from V and 6 bases from J, leaving 19 bases between. The CDR3 runs to 14 residues. This CDR3 reads CASTTQGASCEQYF. The DNA of the CDR3 is TGTGCCAGCACAACACAGGGTGCCAGCTGCGAGCAGTACTTC.

V usage is TRBV29-1 and J usage is TRBJ2-3, with 7 bases aligning to TRBD2. This CDR3 comprises 17 residues. J was trimmed by 1 base and V by 3 bases; bases with no gene match: 13. The germline gives CDR1 SQVTM, CDR2 ANQGSEA. This CDR3 reads CSVEDRLVGGGTDTQYF. As DNA, the CDR3 is TGCAGCGTTGAGGATCGTCTAGTGGGAGGGGGCACAGATACGCAGTATTTT.

This clonotype was picked up a small number of times. A read error is possible here, since a much larger clone lies one base away. V usage is TRBV10-3 and J usage is TRBJ2-2; D is undetermined. Trimming removed 10 bases from V and 6 bases from J, with 9 bases in between. The germline V gene has CDR1 ENHRY and CDR2 SYGVKD. CDR3 size: 11 residues. The CDR3 bases are TGTGCCACCAAGGTGGCCGGGGAGCTGTTTTTT. Translated, it gives CATKVAGELFF.

The J gene is TRBJ2-7, the V gene TRBV12-3 or TRBV12-4; no firm D call. The CDR3 totals 13 residues. V was pared by 1 base and J by 2 bases, with 6 bases between. CDR3 in DNA: TGTGCCAGCAGTTTAGGACAACCCTACGAGCAGTACTTC. Encoded protein: CASSLGQPYEQYF.

Comments on this clonotype: An end of the junction does not agree with germline; a read error may underlie this. The chain is built from TRBV11-2 and TRBJ2-1, with 10 positions matching TRBD2. The CDR3 is 15 amino acids. The V gene's germline CDR1 is SGHAT and CDR2 FQNNGV. DNA of the CDR3: TGTGCCAGCAGCCCCTGGACTAGCGGTAACAATGGGCAGTTCTTC. Encoded protein: CASSPWTSGNNGQFF. The variable domain in full, completed from reference TRBV11-2 and TRBJ2-1, reads EAGVAQSPRYKIIEKRQSVAFWCNPISGHATLYWYQQILGQGPKLLIQFQNNGVVDDSQLPKDRFSAERLKGVDSTLKIQPAKLEDSAVYLCASSPWTSGNNGQFFGPGTRLTVL.

With respect to this clonotype: A much larger clone is a single base away; this may be a read error. The chain joins TRBV28 to TRBJ2-1, with 9 positions matching TRBD2. Germline V gene sequence: CDR1 MDHEN, CDR2 SYDVKM. The CDR3 is 17 residues long. V gave up 4 bases and J gave up 9 bases; unmatched junction bases: 16. This CDR3 reads CASSSLRGREGRSEQFF. In DNA form, the CDR3 reads TGTGCCAGCAGTTCGCTTAGGGGGCGGGAGGGCCGGAGTGAGCAGTTCTTC.

Comments on this clonotype: The CDR3 does not end in the conserved phenylalanine or tryptophan, so this is likely a read error. The chain employs TRBV6-5 and TRBJ2-1, with 8 nucleotides matching TRBD2. Losses at the gene ends were 5 bases for V and 9 bases for J; bases not matched to a gene: 9. The germline CDR1 and CDR2 sequences are MNHEY and SVGAGI. CDR3 length: 14 residues. The CDR3 here is CASSNGRAFFEQFY. The CDR3 region has the DNA TGTGCCAGCAGTAACGGGAGGGCCTTTTTTGAGCAGTTCTAC.

For this clonotype: Sequence at one end of the junction differs from germline and may be a read error. The V and J genes are TRBV30 and TRBJ2-7, with D maybe TRBD2 (6 bases). Germline V CDR1 and CDR2: GTSNPN, SVGIG (reference sequence). CDR3 size: 16 residues. In DNA, the CDR3 is TGTGATTATGAACGGCGGGCCGGGAGTATCTCCTACAAGCAGTACTTC. As protein: CDYERRAGSISYKQYF.

This clonotype has ten or more counts. This chain joins TRBV20-1 and TRBJ2-7; D not resolved. The ends were cut back, 2 bases at V and 0 bases at J, with 8 bases in the middle. The length of the CDR3 is 13 residues. The germline CDR1 and CDR2 sequences are DFQATT and SNEGSKA (reference sequence). Here the CDR3 reads CSARPVSSYEQYF. DNA of the CDR3: TGCAGTGCTAGACCGGTTAGCTCCTACGAGCAGTACTTC.

Concerning this clonotype: An end of the junction differs from the germline gene, which may be a read error. The CDR3 region is CSSSKQGRASYEQYF. In nucleotides, the CDR3 is TGTTCCAGCAGTAAACAGGGGAGGGCCTCCTACGAGCAGTACTTC. The chain employs TRBV28 and TRBJ2-7; D may correspond to TRBD1 or TRBD2 (7 bases each). CDR3 length: 15 residues. Germline V gene sequence: CDR1 MDHEN, CDR2 SYDVKM. Full variable domain (remainder filled in from reference TRBV28 and TRBJ2-7): DVKVTQSSRYLVKRTGEKVFLECVQDMDHENMFWYRQDPGLGLRLIYFSYDVKMKEKGDIPEGYSVSREKKERFSLILESASTNQTSMYLCSSSKQGRASYEQYFGPGTRLTVT.

This clonotype appeared many times. For the CDR3, the DNA is TGCGCCAGCAGTGAGCTTGGGACAGGGGAACAAGAGACCCAGTACTTC. Amino acid sequence: CASSELGTGEQETQYF. This chain joins TRBV10-1 and TRBJ2-5; 10 positions agree with TRBD1. Germline V lookup: CDR1 WNHNN, CDR2 SYGVQD (reference sequence). V lost 2 bases to trimming and J lost 2 bases; unmatched junction nucleotides: 5. The length of the CDR3 is 16 residues.

As regards this clonotype: A read error may explain this, as a much larger clone is one base away. The V gene is TRBV14, the J gene TRBJ2-7; perhaps TRBD2 as D (5 bases). The CDR3 runs to 15 residues. Germline loops: CDR1 SGHDN, CDR2 FVKESK. Trimming cost V 2 bases and J 6 bases, with 17 bases left between them. The CDR3 loop reads CASSQPDGDGGEQYF. The CDR3 DNA reads TGTGCCAGCAGCCAACCTGACGGGGATGGAGGCGAGCAGTACTTC.

This clonotype appeared many times. The CDR3 DNA sequence: TGTGCCAGCAGCTCGAGACTAACTAGCGGGAGGGCCTACAATGAGCAGTTCTTC. Its protein product is CASSSRLTSGRAYNEQFF. The chain employs TRBV13 and TRBJ2-1; 13 bases align to TRBD2. CDR3 length: 18 residues. The V and J ends lost 4 bases and 2 bases, in that order; junction bases with no gene match: 8. Per germline, CDR1 PRHDT and CDR2 FYEKMQ (reference sequence).

Comments on this clonotype: This could be a read error, since a much larger clone is one nucleotide away. The chain joins TRBV7-9 to TRBJ1-2; D gene ambiguous. Trimming shortened V by 7 bases and J by 3 bases, and 12 bases separated the two germline ends. Germline lookup yields CDR1 SEHNR and CDR2 FQNEAQ (reference sequence). The CDR3 is 13 amino acids. CDR3 sequence reads: CASNGWADYGYTF. CDR3 bases: TGTGCCAGCAATGGGTGGGCGGACTATGGCTACACCTTC.

As for this clonotype: A read error may be the cause here, since a much bigger clone is one base away. The chain combines TRBV6-2 or TRBV6-3 with TRBJ2-1, with D tentatively TRBD2 (7 bases). Trimming took off 5 bases at V and 4 bases at J, with 15 bases between the two ends. This CDR3 has 15 residues. Germline V gene data show CDR1 as MNHEY and CDR2 as SVGEGT. In nucleotides, the CDR3 is TGTGCCAGCAGTACTCATAGGGGGGGGTACAATGAGCAGTTCTTC. Translated, it gives CASSTHRGGYNEQFF.

Details on this clonotype: Its ends do not fully match the called genes, so a read error is possible. The chain employs TRBV12-3 or TRBV12-4 and TRBJ1-5; maybe TRBD1 (6 bases). The CDR3 length is 14 residues. CDR3 protein: CASTPWGGDQPQHF. The CDR3 region has the DNA TGTGCCAGCACCCCTTGGGGGGGCGATCAGCCCCAACATTTT.

This clonotype was recorded a few times. This is likely a read error, given that the CDR3 carries no conserved phenylalanine or tryptophan at its end. This chain links TRBV6-1 with TRBJ1-1, with D possibly TRBD1 on 5 matching bases. CDR3 length equals 17 residues. V lost 2 bases and J 4 bases, leaving 20 bases between the germline ends. Germline V gene sequence: CDR1 MNHNS, CDR2 SASEGT. CDR3 sequence reads: CASSENAMGVSATEAFL. CDR3 sequence (DNA): TGTGCCAGCAGTGAAAATGCTATGGGGGTGTCTGCCACTGAAGCTTTCTTA.

In its sample, this clonotype was seen once. The conserved closing phenylalanine or tryptophan is absent in this CDR3, likely reflecting a read error. The rearrangement links TRBV20-1 to TRBJ2-1; D call uncertain. V was cut by 4 bases and J by 7 bases, with 11 bases left in between. The length of the CDR3 is 12 residues. Germline assignment: CDR1 DFQATT and CDR2 SNEGSKA (reference sequence). The CDR3 protein is CSATPKYNEQFY. The CDR3 DNA reads as TGCAGTGCTACCCCTAAGTATAATGAGCAGTTCTAC.

Concerning this clonotype itself: It may be a read error: a sequence one base away is much more abundant. The chain employs TRBV10-2 and TRBJ2-1; 8 bases are shared with TRBD2. There are 13 residues in the CDR3. Per germline, CDR1 WSHSY and CDR2 SAAADI. The CDR3, as DNA: TGCGCCAGCATGGCGGGAGGATACAATGAGCAGTTGTTC. Protein product: CASMAGGYNEQLF.